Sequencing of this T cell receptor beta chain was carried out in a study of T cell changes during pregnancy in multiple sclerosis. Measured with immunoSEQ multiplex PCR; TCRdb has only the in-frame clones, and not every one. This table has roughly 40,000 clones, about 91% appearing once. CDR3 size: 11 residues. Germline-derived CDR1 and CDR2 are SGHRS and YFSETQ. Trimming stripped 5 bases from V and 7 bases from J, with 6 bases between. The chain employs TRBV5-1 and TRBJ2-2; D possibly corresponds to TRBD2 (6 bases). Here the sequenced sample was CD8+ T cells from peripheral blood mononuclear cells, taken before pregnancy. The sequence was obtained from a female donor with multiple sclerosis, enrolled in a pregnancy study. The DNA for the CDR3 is TGCGCCAGCAGGGGAGGCGGGGAGCTGTTTTTT. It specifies CASRGGGELFF.